Listed here are 19 T cell receptor beta chains from one sample, sequenced in a study of Graves' ophthalmopathy and Graves' hyperthyroidism. Transcripts of RNA were the source for amplifying TCR beta CDR3 regions. HTBI primers were used in a first-round RT-PCR, which preceded a second-round multiplex PCR. TCRdb itself ran the multiplex PCR reads through MiXCR, one entry per CDR3 protein. The data show nearly 400,000 distinct CDR3 sequences, with around 18% seen just once and about 1.6% held by the top ten. Sequencing was carried out using peripheral blood. Source of these receptors: a young woman with Graves' ophthalmopathy.

This clonotype was seen ten or more times. The chain employs TRBV30 and TRBJ1-1; D remains ambiguous. Germline-derived CDR1 and CDR2 are GTSNPN and SVGIG (reference sequence). V was clipped by 5 bases and J by 1 base, with 5 bases between them. This CDR3 has 11 residues. Written as DNA, the CDR3 is TGTGCCTGGTGGGCGAACACTGAAGCTTTCTTT. Its protein is CAWWANTEAFF.

Many counts were recorded for this clonotype. This chain connects TRBV4-1 to TRBJ2-5, with D perhaps TRBD1 (6 bases). There are 16 residues in the CDR3. Germline CDR1 is MGHRA and CDR2 is YSYEKL. Trimming pared 1 base from V and 5 bases from J, leaving 17 bases between. CDR3 sequence reads: CASSQVFQQGDETQYF. CDR3 bases: TGCGCCAGCAGCCAAGTATTCCAACAGGGAGATGAGACCCAGTACTTC.

J is TRBJ1-1 and V is TRBV27; D call uncertain. Trimming removed 4 bases from V and 5 bases from J, with 17 bases in between. Germline CDR1 reads MNHEY; CDR2 reads SMNVEV (reference sequence). CDR3 length: 15 residues. The CDR3 nucleotides are TGTGCCAGCAGTTCCTGGGGAAAAGGGAGGACTGAAGCTTTCTTT. This translates into CASSSWGKGRTEAFF.

The chain combines TRBV7-2 with TRBJ1-5; D gene uncertain. V dropped 2 bases and J dropped 6 bases, with 11 bases sitting between them. CDR1 and CDR2 from the germline V gene are SGHTA and FQGNSA. The CDR3 contains 14 residues. For the CDR3, the DNA is TGTGCCAGCAGCTTAAATATGGTGGCTCAGCCCCAGCATTTT. This sequence encodes CASSLNMVAQPQHF. Variable domain in full (rest from reference TRBV7-2 and TRBJ1-5): GAGVSQSPSNKVTEKGKDVELRCDPISGHTALYWYRQSLGQGLEFLIYFQGNSAPDKSGLPSDRFSAERTGGSVSTLTIQRTQQEDSAVYLCASSLNMVAQPQHFGDGTRLSIL.

This clonotype was observed many times. The rearrangement joins TRBV19 to TRBJ2-7; D is unclear. Germline V lookup: CDR1 LNHDA, CDR2 SQIVND (reference sequence). Between the trimmed V and J ends, which lost 6 bases and 6 bases, there was a span of 0 bases. This CDR3 is 8 amino acids long. The CDR3 sequence: CASSEQYF. DNA for the CDR3: TGTGCCAGTAGCGAGCAGTACTTC.

This clonotype was seen many times. This rearrangement joins TRBV27 to TRBJ2-2, with a weak D call TRBD2 (6 bases). V was clipped by 2 bases and J by 4 bases, with 14 bases between them. The germline V gene encodes CDR1 MNHEY and CDR2 SMNVEV (reference sequence). This CDR3 contains 16 residues. The CDR3 loop reads CASSLDAHGSTGELFF. Written as DNA, the CDR3 is TGTGCCAGCAGTTTAGATGCCCACGGGAGCACCGGGGAGCTGTTTTTT.

The chain couples TRBV19 to TRBJ2-2; 9 positions agree with TRBD1. V shed 7 bases and J 5 bases; nucleotides not matched to a gene: 8. Per the germline V gene, CDR1 is LNHDA and CDR2 is SQIVND (reference sequence). This CDR3 is 15 amino acids long. The CDR3 sequence is CASKGTGMYTGELFF. Here the CDR3 DNA reads TGTGCCAGTAAAGGGACAGGGATGTATACCGGGGAGCTGTTTTTT.

This clonotype was observed many times. The chain uses TRBV28 and TRBJ2-7, with D unresolved. Trimming removed 4 bases from V and 5 bases from J, with 18 bases in between. The germline V gene encodes CDR1 MDHEN and CDR2 SYDVKM. This CDR3 comprises 15 residues. The CDR3 sequence is CASSSGSYWDHEQYF. CDR3 bases: TGTGCCAGCAGTTCTGGTTCTTACTGGGATCACGAGCAGTACTTC.

Ten or more counts support this clonotype. The chain links TRBV24-1 to TRBJ1-1, with 8 nucleotides matching TRBD1. CDR3 length equals 13 residues. CDR1 and CDR2 from the germline V gene are KGHDR and SFDVKD. V shed 7 bases and J 4 bases; nucleotides not matched to a gene: 4. The CDR3 DNA reads as TGTGCCACCAGGACAGGGGCTGCCACTGAAGCTTTCTTT. Protein product: CATRTGAATEAFF.

This clonotype was detected ten times or more. V is TRBV12-3 or TRBV12-4 and J is TRBJ1-5; 11 bases match TRBD1. The CDR3 is 19 residues long. The V and J ends lost 3 bases and 0 bases, in that order; junction bases with no gene match: 10. CDR3 in amino acids: CASSFLGQGAGYSNQPQHF. CDR3 sequence (DNA): TGTGCCAGCAGTTTCCTTGGACAGGGGGCCGGTTATAGCAATCAGCCCCAGCATTTT.

The rearrangement links TRBV6-2 or TRBV6-3 to TRBJ2-5; 13 nucleotides align to TRBD2. Germline trimming cut 9 bases from V and 5 bases from J; bases unmatched to any gene: 9. Per the germline V gene, CDR1 is MNHEY and CDR2 is SVGEGT. The length of the CDR3 is 15 residues. The CDR3 is CASRLAGGRAETQYF. Here the CDR3 DNA reads TGTGCCAGTCGACTAGCGGGAGGTCGGGCGGAGACCCAGTACTTC.

On this clonotype itself: A junction end diverges from the germline sequence, so it may reflect a read error. This chain joins TRBV24-1 and TRBJ2-7; D ambiguous. Germline V gene sequence: CDR1 KGHDR, CDR2 SFDVKD. CDR3 length equals 14 residues. CDR3 DNA: TGCGCCACCAGTGATTCCAAGACAAGCTACGAGCAGTACTTC. Translated, it gives CATSDSKTSYEQYF.

The chain joins TRBV4-3 to TRBJ1-5; 10 positions match TRBD1. Unmatched junction bases numbered 9, after V lost 3 bases and J lost 10 bases. The length of the CDR3 is 15 residues. Germline V gene lookup returns CDR1 LGHNA and CDR2 YSLEER. The CDR3 region has the DNA TGCGCCAGCAGCCAGAATGCCGGGACAGGGGTTCCCCAGCATTTT. Residues: CASSQNAGTGVPQHF.

This clonotype was seen ten or more times. The V call is TRBV5-1, the J call TRBJ1-6; 10 positions agree with TRBD1. CDR1 is SGHRS and CDR2 is YFSETQ in the germline V gene. Trimming cost V 4 bases and J 8 bases; bases outside gene matches: 15. This CDR3 region has 18 residues. CDR3 residues: CASSTGRRDRGPDSPLHF. The CDR3 DNA reads TGCGCCAGCAGCACTGGGCGCCGGGACAGGGGTCCGGATTCACCCCTCCACTTT.

This clonotype was seen many times. The rearrangement links TRBV7-6 to TRBJ1-1, with D maybe TRBD1 (5 bases). The CDR3 covers 14 residues. Germline values: CDR1 SGHVS, CDR2 FNYEAQ. V was cut by 8 bases and J by 4 bases, with 17 bases left in between. CDR3 sequence (DNA): TGTGCCAGCTTAACCGGGGCGTTGAGCACTGAAGCTTTCTTT. This sequence encodes CASLTGALSTEAFF.

This clonotype was found many times. V gene TRBV7-3 combines with J gene TRBJ2-7, with 8 nucleotides matching TRBD1. The CDR3 loop spans 16 amino acids. The V and J ends lost 5 bases and 0 bases, in that order; junction bases with no gene match: 9. CDR1 and CDR2 (germline): SGHTA, FQGTGA. CDR3 nucleotides: TGTGCCAGCAGCCTAATTGGGACAGGTGTCTCCTACGAGCAGTACTTC. Translated, it gives CASSLIGTGVSYEQYF. The full variable domain, completed using reference TRBV7-3 and TRBJ2-7, is GAGVSQTPSNKVTEKGKYVELRCDPISGHTALYWYRQSLGQGPEFLIYFQGTGAADDSGLPNDRFFAVRPEGSVSTLKIQRTERGDSAVYLCASSLIGTGVSYEQYFGPGTRLTVT.

The sample holds many counts of this clonotype. The V call is TRBV11-2, the J call TRBJ1-1; D remains ambiguous. V was clipped by 0 bases and J by 3 bases, with 8 bases between them. The CDR3 loop spans 14 amino acids. In germline, CDR1 is SGHAT, CDR2 FQNNGV. The chain's CDR3 is CASSLEEYYTEAFF. CDR3 sequence (DNA): TGTGCCAGCAGCTTAGAGGAGTATTACACTGAAGCTTTCTTT.

Many counts were recorded for this clonotype. The junction departs from the called germline gene at one end, perhaps through a read error. The chain carries TRBV18 and TRBJ2-5; the match to TRBD1 covers 7 bases. Germline lookup yields CDR1 KGHSH and CDR2 LQKENI. This CDR3 is built from 15 residues. The CDR3 sequence is CASSPRTGVKEAQYF. CDR3 nucleotide sequence: TGTGCCAGCTCACCACGCACAGGGGTCAAAGAGGCCCAGTACTTC.

This clonotype has a count of ten or more. The chain is built from TRBV6-2 or TRBV6-3 and TRBJ2-2; 7 positions match TRBD2. Germline values: CDR1 MNHEY, CDR2 SVGEGT. The CDR3 covers 14 residues. Trimming at V came to 6 bases and at J to 1 base, leaving 2 bases not matched to a gene. The CDR3 is CASRGGWNTGELFF. The CDR3 DNA sequence: TGTGCCAGCAGGGGGGGGTGGAACACCGGGGAGCTGTTTTTT.